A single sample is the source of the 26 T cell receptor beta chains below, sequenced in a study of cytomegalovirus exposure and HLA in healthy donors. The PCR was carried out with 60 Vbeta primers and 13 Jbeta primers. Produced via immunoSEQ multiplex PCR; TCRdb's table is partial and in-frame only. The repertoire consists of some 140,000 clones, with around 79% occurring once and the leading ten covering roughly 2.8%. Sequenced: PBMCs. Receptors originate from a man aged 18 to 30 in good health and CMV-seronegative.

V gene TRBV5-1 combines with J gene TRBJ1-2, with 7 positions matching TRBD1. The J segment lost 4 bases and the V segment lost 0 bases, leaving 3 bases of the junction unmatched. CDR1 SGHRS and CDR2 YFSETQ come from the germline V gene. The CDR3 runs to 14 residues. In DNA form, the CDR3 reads TGCGCCAGCAGCTTGGGACAGGGCGCCTATGGCTACACCTTC. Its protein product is CASSLGQGAYGYTF.

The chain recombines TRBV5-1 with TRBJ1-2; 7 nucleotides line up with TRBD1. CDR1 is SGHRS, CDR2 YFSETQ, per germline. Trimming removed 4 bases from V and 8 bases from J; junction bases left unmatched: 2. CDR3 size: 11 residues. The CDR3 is CASSPGQGYTF. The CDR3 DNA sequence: TGCGCCAGCAGCCCGGGACAGGGCTACACCTTC.

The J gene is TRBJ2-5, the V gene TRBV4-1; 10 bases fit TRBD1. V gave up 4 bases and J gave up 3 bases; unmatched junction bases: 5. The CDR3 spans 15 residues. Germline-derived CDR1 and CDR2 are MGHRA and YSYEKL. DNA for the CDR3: TGCGCCAGCAGCCTTGTTGGGACAGGGGAAGAGACCCAGTACTTC. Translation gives CASSLVGTGEETQYF.

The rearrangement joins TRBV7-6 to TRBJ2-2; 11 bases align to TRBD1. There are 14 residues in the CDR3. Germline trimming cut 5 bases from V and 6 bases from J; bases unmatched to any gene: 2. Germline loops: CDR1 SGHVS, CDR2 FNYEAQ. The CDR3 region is CASSRGQGAGELFF. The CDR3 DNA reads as TGTGCCAGCAGCAGGGGACAGGGGGCCGGGGAGCTGTTTTTT.

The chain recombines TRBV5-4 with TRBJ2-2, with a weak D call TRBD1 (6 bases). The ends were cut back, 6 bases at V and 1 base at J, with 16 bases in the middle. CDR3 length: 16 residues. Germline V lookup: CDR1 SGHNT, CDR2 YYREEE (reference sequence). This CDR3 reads CASNLLKTGNTGELFF. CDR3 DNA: TGTGCCAGCAACTTACTCAAGACAGGGAACACCGGGGAGCTGTTTTTT.

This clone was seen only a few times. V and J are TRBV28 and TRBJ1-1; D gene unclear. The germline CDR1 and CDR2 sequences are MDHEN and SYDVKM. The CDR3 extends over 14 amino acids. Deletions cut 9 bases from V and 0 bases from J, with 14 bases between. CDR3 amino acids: CASRFQVVNTEAFF. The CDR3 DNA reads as TGTGCCAGTAGATTTCAGGTGGTGAACACTGAAGCTTTCTTT.

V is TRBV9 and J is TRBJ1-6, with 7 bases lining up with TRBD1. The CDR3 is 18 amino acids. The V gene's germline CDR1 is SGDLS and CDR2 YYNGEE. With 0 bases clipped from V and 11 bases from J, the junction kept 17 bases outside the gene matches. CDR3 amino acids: CASSVGGQGVGTVTPLHF. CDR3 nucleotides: TGTGCCAGCAGCGTAGGTGGGCAGGGGGTTGGTACTGTGACACCCCTCCACTTT.

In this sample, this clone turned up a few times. In nucleotides, the CDR3 is TGTGCCAGCAGCGTAGGCGGCTTGGGAGCGGGGGAGCTGTTTTTT. This encodes CASSVGGLGAGELFF. The chain uses TRBV9 and TRBJ2-2, with a possible D match to TRBD2 (5 bases). The CDR3 consists of 15 residues. The V gene lost 0 bases and the J gene lost 8 bases, with 14 bases spanning the gap. In germline, CDR1 is SGDLS, CDR2 YYNGEE.

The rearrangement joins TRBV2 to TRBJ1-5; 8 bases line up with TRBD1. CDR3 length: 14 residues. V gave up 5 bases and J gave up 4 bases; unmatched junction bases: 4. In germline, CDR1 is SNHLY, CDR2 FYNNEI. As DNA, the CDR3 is TGTGCCAGCAGTATACGACAGGGGAATCAGCCCCAGCATTTT. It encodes CASSIRQGNQPQHF.

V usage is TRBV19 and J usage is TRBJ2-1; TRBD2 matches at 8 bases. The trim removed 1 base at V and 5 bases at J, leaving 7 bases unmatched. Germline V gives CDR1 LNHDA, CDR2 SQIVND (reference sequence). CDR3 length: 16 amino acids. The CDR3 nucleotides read TGTGCCAGTAGTATAGGGGGCGGGGGGAAAAACAATGAGCAGTTCTTC. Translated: CASSIGGGGKNNEQFF.

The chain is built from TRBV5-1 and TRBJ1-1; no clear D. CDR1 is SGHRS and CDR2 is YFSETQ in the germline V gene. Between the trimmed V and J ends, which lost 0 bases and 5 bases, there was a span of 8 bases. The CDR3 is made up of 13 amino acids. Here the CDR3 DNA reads TGCGCCAGCAGCTTGGTGTTGGAGACTGAAGCTTTCTTT. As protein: CASSLVLETEAFF.

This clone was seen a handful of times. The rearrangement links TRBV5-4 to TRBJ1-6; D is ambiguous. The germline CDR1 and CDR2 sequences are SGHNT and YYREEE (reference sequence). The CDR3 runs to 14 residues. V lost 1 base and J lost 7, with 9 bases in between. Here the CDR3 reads CASSLFYLNSPLHF. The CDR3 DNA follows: TGTGCCAGCAGCTTGTTCTACCTAAATTCACCCCTCCACTTT.

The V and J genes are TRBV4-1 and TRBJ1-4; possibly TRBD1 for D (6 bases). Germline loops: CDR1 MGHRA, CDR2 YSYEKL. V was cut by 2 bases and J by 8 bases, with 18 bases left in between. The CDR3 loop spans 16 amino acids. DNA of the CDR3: TGCGCCAGCAGCCAAATTCACAGGGAGCAGCCCGAAAAACTGTTTTTT. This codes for CASSQIHREQPEKLFF.

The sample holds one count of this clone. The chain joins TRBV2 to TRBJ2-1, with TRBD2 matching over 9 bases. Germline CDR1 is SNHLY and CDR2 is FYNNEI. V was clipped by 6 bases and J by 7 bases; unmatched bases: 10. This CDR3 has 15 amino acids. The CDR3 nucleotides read TGTGCCAGCAGGCGGCTGGCGGGGGGGCTAAATGAGCAGTTCTTC. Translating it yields CASRRLAGGLNEQFF.

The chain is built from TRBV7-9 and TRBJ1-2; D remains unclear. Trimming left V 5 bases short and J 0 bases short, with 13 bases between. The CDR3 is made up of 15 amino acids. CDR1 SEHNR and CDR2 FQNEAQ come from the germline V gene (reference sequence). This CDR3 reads CASSPVAGTNYGYTF. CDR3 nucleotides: TGTGCCAGCAGCCCCGTCGCGGGGACTAACTATGGCTACACCTTC.

CDR3: CAISGTSGGAVSSYNEQFF. DNA of the CDR3: TGTGCCATCAGTGGGACTAGCGGGGGGGCAGTATCGTCCTACAATGAGCAGTTCTTC. The chain is built from TRBV10-3 and TRBJ2-1; 15 bases agree with TRBD2. CDR1 ENHRY and CDR2 SYGVKD come from the germline V gene. V trimming: 4 bases; J trimming: 1 base; junction bases outside the gene matches: 8. The CDR3 spans 19 residues.

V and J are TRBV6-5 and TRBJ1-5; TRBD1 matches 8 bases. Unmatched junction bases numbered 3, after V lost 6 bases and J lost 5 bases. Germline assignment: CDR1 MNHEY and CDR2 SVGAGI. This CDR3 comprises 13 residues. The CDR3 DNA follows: TGTGCCAGCAGGGACAGGGAGGATCAGCCCCAGCATTTT. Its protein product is CASRDREDQPQHF.

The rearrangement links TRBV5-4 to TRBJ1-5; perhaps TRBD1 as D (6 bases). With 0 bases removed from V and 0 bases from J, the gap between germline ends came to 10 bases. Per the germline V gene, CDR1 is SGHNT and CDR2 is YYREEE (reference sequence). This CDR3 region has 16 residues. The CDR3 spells CASSLDGGYSNQPQHF. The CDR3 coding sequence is TGTGCCAGCAGCTTGGATGGGGGCTATAGCAATCAGCCCCAGCATTTT.

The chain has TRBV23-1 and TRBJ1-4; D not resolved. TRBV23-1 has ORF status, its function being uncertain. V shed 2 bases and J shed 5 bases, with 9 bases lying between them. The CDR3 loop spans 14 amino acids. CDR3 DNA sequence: TGCGCCAGCAGTCAAGCGGTGAGGAATGAAAAACTGTTTTTT. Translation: CASSQAVRNEKLFF.

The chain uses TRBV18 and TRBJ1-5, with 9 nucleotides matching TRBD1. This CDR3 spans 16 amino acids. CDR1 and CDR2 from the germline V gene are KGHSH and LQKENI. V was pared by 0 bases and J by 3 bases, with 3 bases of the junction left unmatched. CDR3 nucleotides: TGTGCCAGCTCACCACCGGGGACAGGGCCCAATCAGCCCCAGCATTTT. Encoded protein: CASSPPGTGPNQPQHF.

CDR3 bases: TGTGCCAGCAGCGCCCTTACCAGGGACAGCAATTCACCCCTCCACTTT. Its translation is CASSALTRDSNSPLHF. The chain combines TRBV9 with TRBJ1-6, with 7 bases fitting TRBD1. The CDR3 runs to 16 residues. Per germline, CDR1 SGDLS and CDR2 YYNGEE. V was clipped by 3 bases and J by 7 bases; unmatched bases: 10.

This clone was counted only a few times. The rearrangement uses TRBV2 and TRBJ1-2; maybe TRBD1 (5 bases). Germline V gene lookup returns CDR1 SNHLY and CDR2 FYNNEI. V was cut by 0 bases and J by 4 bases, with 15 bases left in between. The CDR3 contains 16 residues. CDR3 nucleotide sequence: TGTGCCAGCAGTGAAGCTCTATGGGGGGAGGGCTATGGCTACACCTTC. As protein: CASSEALWGEGYGYTF.

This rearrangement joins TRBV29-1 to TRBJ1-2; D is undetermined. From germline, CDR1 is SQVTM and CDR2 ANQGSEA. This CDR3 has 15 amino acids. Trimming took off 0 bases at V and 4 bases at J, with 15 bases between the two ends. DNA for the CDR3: TGCAGCGTTGAAGATGAGGCAGTTGGCCTCTATGGCTACACCTTC. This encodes CSVEDEAVGLYGYTF.

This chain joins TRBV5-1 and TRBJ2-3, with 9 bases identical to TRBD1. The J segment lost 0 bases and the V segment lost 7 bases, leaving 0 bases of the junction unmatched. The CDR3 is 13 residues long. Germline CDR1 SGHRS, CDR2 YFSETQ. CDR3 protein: CASGTGSTDTQYF. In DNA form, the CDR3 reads TGCGCCAGCGGGACAGGGAGCACAGATACGCAGTATTTT.

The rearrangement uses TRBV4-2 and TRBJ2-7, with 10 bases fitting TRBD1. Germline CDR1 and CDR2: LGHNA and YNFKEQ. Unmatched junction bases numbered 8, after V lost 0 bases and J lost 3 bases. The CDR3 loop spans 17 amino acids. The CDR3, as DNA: TGTGCCAGCAGCCAAGACCGTGGGGACAGGGGCAGCTACGAGCAGTACTTC. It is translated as CASSQDRGDRGSYEQYF.

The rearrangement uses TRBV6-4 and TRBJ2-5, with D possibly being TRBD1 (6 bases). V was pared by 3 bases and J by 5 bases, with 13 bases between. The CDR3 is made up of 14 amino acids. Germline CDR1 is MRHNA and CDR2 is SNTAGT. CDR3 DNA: TGTGCCAGCAGTGAGAGTGGCGACAGGGAGACCCAGTACTTC. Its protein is CASSESGDRETQYF.